This T cell receptor beta chain was retrieved from a study of metastatic and nonmetastatic thyroid tumors. Across the study: The comparison covered peripheral blood and tumor or nodule tissue in malignant and benign thyroid patients.

No patient received treatment before thyroid surgery. Per germline, CDR1 ENHRY and CDR2 SYGVKD. V dropped 4 bases and J dropped 5; count of bases not matched to a gene: 8. The CDR3 is 15 amino acids. MiXCR was used by TCRdb to re-call the PCR reads. The table shows 25,000 or so clones, with 15% occurring only once. A note on this clone: Its target is not known.

General study findings and limits: When malignant thyroid tumors were compared with benign nodules, TCR beta diversity was reportedly significantly higher in the malignant tumors. This held in both blood and tumor samples.

The sequenced sample consisted of blood. The sequence came from a male donor with papillary thyroid cancer or a benign thyroid nodule (not recorded which). Some clones in this sample may be carry-over from other donors' samples. The V gene is TRBV10-3, the J gene TRBJ2-7, with 10 nucleotides matching TRBD1. The CDR3 spells CAISVAGTGVHEQYF. DNA for the CDR3: TGTGCCATCAGTGTCGCTGGGACAGGGGTACACGAGCAGTACTTC.